The text below deals with one T cell receptor (beta chain). Its antigen is currently unknown. Trimming took 8 bases from V and 7 from J, leaving 12 bases between them. Per the germline V gene, CDR1 is SGHDN and CDR2 is FVKESK. The CDR3 sequence is 12 residues long. These data come from a study of cytotoxic CD8 clonotypes in ibrutinib-treated CLL. The study, taken as a whole, reports: Stable or contracted on treatment, public clonotypes were also uncommon. Starting clonality was above that of age-matched healthy donors and tracked circulating CD8+ T-cell counts.

The assay was immunoSEQ multiplex PCR, and TCRdb's table has in-frame clones only and misses some. The data show fewer than 25,000 clones, around 74% seen once. The V call is TRBV14, the J call TRBJ2-1; unclear D gene. This TCR was sampled from a human donor with chronic lymphocytic leukemia. The sequencing used PBMCs, collected before ibrutinib treatment. The CDR3 here is CASGLLRNEQFF. The CDR3 nucleotides read TGTGCCAGCGGCTTATTACGGAATGAGCAGTTCTTC.